One and the same sample provided the 8 T cell receptor beta chains below, sequenced in a study of T cells in Graves' hyperthyroidism and ophthalmopathy. Amplified TCR beta CDR3 regions derived from RNA transcripts. HTBI primers were employed in a first-round RT-PCR of the TCR CDR3. MiXCR, run by TCRdb on the multiplex PCR reads, gives a single entry per CDR3 protein. The sample holds approximately 640,000 distinct CDR3 sequences, 40% to 55% seen once. The material sequenced was peripheral blood or thyroid tissue (not recorded which). The receptors were gathered from an adult man with Graves' disease, either hyperthyroidism or ophthalmopathy (not recorded which).

Many counts were recorded for this clonotype. The germline gene is not matched at one end of the junction; a read error may be the cause. V gene TRBV5-1 combines with J gene TRBJ2-5; 7 nucleotides line up with TRBD1. The CDR3 length is 14 residues. Germline assignment: CDR1 SGHRS and CDR2 YFSETQ. The CDR3 region has the DNA TGTGCCAGCAGCCCCCGGGACAGCCAAGAGACCCAGTACTTC. It yields the protein CASSPRDSQETQYF.

Remarks on this clonotype: This clone may be a read error of a much larger clone one base away. The V gene is TRBV7-9, the J gene TRBJ2-7; D may correspond to TRBD1 or TRBD2 (5 bases each). V was pared by 6 bases and J by 2 bases, with 11 bases between. The CDR3 has 13 residues. CDR1 is SEHNR, CDR2 FQNEAQ, per germline (reference sequence). The CDR3 region is CASRLRDAYEQYF. CDR3 bases: TGTGCCAGCAGACTTCGGGACGCCTACGAGCAGTACTTC.

This clonotype has more than one count but fewer than ten. The V call is TRBV6-5, the J call TRBJ2-7; unclear D gene. Trimming left V 0 bases short and J 2 bases short, with 8 bases between. Germline lookup yields CDR1 MNHEY and CDR2 SVGAGI. This CDR3 has 14 amino acids. The CDR3 nucleotides are TGTGCCAGCAGTTACTCTGCGACAACCTACGAGCAGTACTTC. It specifies CASSYSATTYEQYF.

This clonotype was detected many times. The chain employs TRBV10-3 and TRBJ1-1; no clear D. In germline, CDR1 is ENHRY, CDR2 SYGVKD. The CDR3 loop spans 12 amino acids. V lost 4 bases, J lost 5 bases, and 8 bases lay in between. DNA for the CDR3: TGTGCCATCAGTGTTAAGGGTACTGAAGCTTTCTTT. This encodes CAISVKGTEAFF.

The V gene is TRBV6-5, the J gene TRBJ2-5; 9 bases line up with TRBD2. The trim removed 0 bases at V and 5 bases at J, leaving 4 bases unmatched. The germline V gene has CDR1 MNHEY and CDR2 SVGAGI. The CDR3 sequence is 15 residues long. CDR3 DNA sequence: TGTGCCAGCAGTTACTCCCGGACTAGCGTGGAGACCCAGTACTTC. Protein product: CASSYSRTSVETQYF.

The rearrangement links TRBV7-9 to TRBJ2-7, with 8 bases that match TRBD2. The germline gives CDR1 SEHNR, CDR2 FQNEAQ (reference sequence). Trimming took 5 bases from V and 2 from J; bases not matched to a gene: 17. CDR3 size: 18 residues. The CDR3 here is CASSATLPGLGLPYEQYF. The DNA for the CDR3 is TGTGCCAGCAGCGCCACTTTACCGGGACTAGGGTTGCCCTACGAGCAGTACTTC.

Remarks on this clonotype: This sequence may be a read error, since a much larger clone differs from it by one base. The CDR3 end shows no conserved phenylalanine or tryptophan, and so a read error is likely. The CDR3 loop reads CATSARQGRTEAFL. The CDR3 DNA reads TGTGCCACCAGCGCTCGACAGGGAAGGACTGAAGCTTTCCTT. V is TRBV15 and J is TRBJ1-1, with TRBD1 matching over 7 bases. Per the germline V gene, CDR1 is LNHNV and CDR2 is YYDKDF (reference sequence). V lost 5 bases to trimming and J lost 5 bases; unmatched junction nucleotides: 8. The CDR3 loop spans 14 amino acids.

This clonotype was counted at least ten times. This CDR3 reads CASSLATGAEQYF. Written as DNA, the CDR3 is TGTGCCAGCAGCTTAGCGACAGGCGCCGAGCAGTACTTC. This chain joins TRBV7-9 and TRBJ2-7, with D perhaps matching TRBD1 (6 bases). The CDR3 is 13 residues long. CDR1 SEHNR and CDR2 FQNEAQ come from the germline V gene (reference sequence). Trimming pared 0 bases from V and 6 bases from J, leaving 9 bases between.